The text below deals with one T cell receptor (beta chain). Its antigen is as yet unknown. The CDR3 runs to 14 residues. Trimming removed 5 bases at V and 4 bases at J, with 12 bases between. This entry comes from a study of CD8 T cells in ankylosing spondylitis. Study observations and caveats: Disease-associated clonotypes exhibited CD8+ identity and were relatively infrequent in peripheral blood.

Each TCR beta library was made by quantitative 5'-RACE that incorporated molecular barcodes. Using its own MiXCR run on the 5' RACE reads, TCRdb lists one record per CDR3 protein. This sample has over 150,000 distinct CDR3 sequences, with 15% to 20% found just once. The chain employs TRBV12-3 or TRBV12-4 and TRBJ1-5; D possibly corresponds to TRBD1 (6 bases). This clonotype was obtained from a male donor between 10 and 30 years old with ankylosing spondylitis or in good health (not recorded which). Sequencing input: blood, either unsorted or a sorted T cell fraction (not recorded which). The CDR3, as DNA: TGTGCCAGCAGTCTGGACAGCGCTAATCAGCCCCAGCATTTT. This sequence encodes CASSLDSANQPQHF.